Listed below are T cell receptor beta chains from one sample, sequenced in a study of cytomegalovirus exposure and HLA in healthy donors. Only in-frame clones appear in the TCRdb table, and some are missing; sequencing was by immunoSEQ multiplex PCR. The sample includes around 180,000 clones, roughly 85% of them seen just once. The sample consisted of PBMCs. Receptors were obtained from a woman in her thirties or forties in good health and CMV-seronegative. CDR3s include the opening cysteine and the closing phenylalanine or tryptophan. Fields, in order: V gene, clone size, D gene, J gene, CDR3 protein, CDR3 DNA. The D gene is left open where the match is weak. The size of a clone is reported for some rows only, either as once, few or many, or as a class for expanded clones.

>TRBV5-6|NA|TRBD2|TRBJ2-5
CASSLDSGRRQETQYF
TGTGCCAGCAGCTTGGATAGCGGGAGGAGACAAGAGACCCAGTACTTC
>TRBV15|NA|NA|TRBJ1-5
CASSQGSNQPQHF
TGTGCCAGTAGTCAGGGGAGCAATCAGCCCCAGCATTTT
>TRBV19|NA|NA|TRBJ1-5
CASSRRGDNQPQHF
TGTGCCAGTAGCCGCCGGGGGGACAATCAGCCCCAGCATTTT
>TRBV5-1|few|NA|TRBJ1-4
CASRLDFGRSGEKLFF
TGCGCCAGCAGGCTTGACTTCGGCCGCTCCGGTGAAAAACTGTTTTTT
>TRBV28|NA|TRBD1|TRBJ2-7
CASSSSGQGYEQYF
TGTGCCAGCAGTTCCTCCGGACAGGGCTACGAGCAGTACTTC
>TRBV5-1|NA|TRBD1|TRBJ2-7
CASSPRTGVSYEQYF
TGCGCCAGCAGCCCCAGGACAGGGGTGAGCTACGAGCAGTACTTC
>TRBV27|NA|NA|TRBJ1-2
CASSLSRAGSYGYTF
TGTGCCAGCAGTTTATCTCGGGCAGGGTCCTATGGCTACACCTTC
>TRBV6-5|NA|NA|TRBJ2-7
CASSRQGYEQYF
TGTGCCAGCAGTCGCCAGGGGTACGAGCAGTACTTC
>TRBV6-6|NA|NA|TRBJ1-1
CASSLSRGNTEAFF
TGTGCCAGCAGTTTGTCCCGGGGGAACACTGAAGCTTTCTTT
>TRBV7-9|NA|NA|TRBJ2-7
CASSLDLTSYEQYF
TGTGCCAGCAGCTTAGACCTAACCTCCTACGAGCAGTACTTC
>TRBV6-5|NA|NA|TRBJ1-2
CATQRDGYTF
TGTGCCACCCAGCGAGACGGCTACACCTTC
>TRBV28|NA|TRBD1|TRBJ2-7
CASSLLQGAGEQYF
TGTGCCAGCAGTTTATTACAGGGGGCGGGAGAGCAGTACTTC
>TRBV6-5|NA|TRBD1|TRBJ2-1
CATRTGQGNEQFF
TGTGCCACTCGAACTGGACAGGGCAATGAGCAGTTCTTC
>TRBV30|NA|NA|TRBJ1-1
CAWGPSSEAFF
TGTGCCTGGGGCCCGTCCTCTGAAGCTTTCTTT
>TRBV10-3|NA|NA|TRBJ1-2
CAISEPGVYGYTF
TGTGCCATCAGTGAACCAGGGGTCTATGGCTACACCTTC
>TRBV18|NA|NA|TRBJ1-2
CASSRGGANYGYTF
TGTGCCAGCTCAAGAGGGGGGGCTAACTATGGCTACACCTTC
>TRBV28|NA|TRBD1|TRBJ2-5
CASSLGQGAPQETQYF
TGTGCCAGCAGTTTGGGTCAGGGGGCCCCGCAAGAGACCCAGTACTTC
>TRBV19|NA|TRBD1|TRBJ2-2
CASSIVQGAPGELFF
TGTGCCAGTAGTATAGTCCAGGGGGCTCCCGGGGAGCTGTTTTTT
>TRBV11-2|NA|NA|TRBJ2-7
CAGSLTARASYEQYF
TGTGCCGGCAGCTTGACAGCAAGGGCTTCCTACGAGCAGTACTTC
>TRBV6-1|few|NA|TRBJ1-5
CASSEARNQPQHF
TGTGCCAGCAGTGAAGCGCGGAATCAGCCCCAGCATTTT
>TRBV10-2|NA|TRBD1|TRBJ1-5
CASSGTGGWGRNQPQHF
TGCGCCAGCAGTGGGACAGGGGGATGGGGGCGCAATCAGCCCCAGCATTTT
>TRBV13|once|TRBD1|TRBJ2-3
CASSPRTGLNPSTDTQYF
TGTGCCAGCAGCCCCCGGACAGGCTTGAACCCTAGCACAGATACGCAGTATTTT
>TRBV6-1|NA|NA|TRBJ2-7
CASTQGGYYEQYF
TGTGCCAGCACTCAAGGGGGTTACTACGAGCAGTACTTC
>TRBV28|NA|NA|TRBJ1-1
CASTLFIQGEAFF
TGTGCCAGCACCCTTTTTATCCAGGGTGAAGCTTTCTTT
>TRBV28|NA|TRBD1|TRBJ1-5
CASSRITGAAPFRDF
TGTGCCAGCAGCCGCATTACAGGGGCCGCGCCTTTCAGGGATTTT
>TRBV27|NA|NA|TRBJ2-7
CASSLAGPKYEQYF
TGTGCCAGCAGTTTGGCAGGGCCGAAATACGAGCAGTACTTC
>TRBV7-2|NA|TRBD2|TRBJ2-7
CASSLAGGPYEQYF
TGTGCCAGCAGCTTAGCGGGAGGGCCCTACGAGCAGTACTTC
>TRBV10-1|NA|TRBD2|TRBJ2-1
CASSERLTLAGGSNEQFF
TGCGCCAGCAGCGAACGGTTAACCCTAGCGGGGGGATCCAATGAGCAGTTCTTC
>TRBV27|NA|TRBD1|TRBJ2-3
CASSLPTAGDRGPDTQYF
TGTGCCAGCAGTTTACCAACAGCTGGGGACAGGGGCCCAGATACGCAGTATTTT
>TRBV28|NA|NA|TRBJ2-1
CASSLLDREDNEQFF
TGTGCCAGCAGCCTTTTAGACAGGGAGGACAATGAGCAGTTCTTC
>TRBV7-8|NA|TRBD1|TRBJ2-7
CASSLVGQGSYEQYF
TGTGCCAGCAGCTTGGTGGGACAGGGGTCCTACGAGCAGTACTTC
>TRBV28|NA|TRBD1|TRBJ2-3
CASSLTGTGGDTQYF
TGTGCCAGCAGCCTAACTGGGACAGGGGGAGATACGCAGTATTTT
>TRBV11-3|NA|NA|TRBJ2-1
CASSLGYRDEQFF
TGTGCCAGCAGCTTAGGGTACAGAGATGAGCAGTTCTTC
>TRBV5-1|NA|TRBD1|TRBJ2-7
CASSTRTGRPSYEQYF
TGCGCCAGCAGCACCAGGACAGGGCGTCCCTCCTACGAGCAGTACTTC
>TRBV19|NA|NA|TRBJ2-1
CASSAGTGLEFF
TGTGCCAGTAGTGCGGGCACAGGGTTGGAGTTCTTC
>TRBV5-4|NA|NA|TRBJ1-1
CAGQTGPNTEAFF
TGTGCCGGACAGACAGGCCCTAACACTGAAGCTTTCTTT
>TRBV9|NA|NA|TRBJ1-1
CASSVAAVNTEAFF
TGTGCCAGCAGCGTAGCAGCGGTGAACACTGAAGCTTTCTTT
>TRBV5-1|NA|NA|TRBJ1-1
CASSLNLGQSSEAFF
TGCGCCAGCAGCTTGAATCTTGGACAGTCTTCTGAAGCTTTCTTT
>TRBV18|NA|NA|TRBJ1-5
CASSRDNYSNQPQHF
TGTGCCAGCTCTCGGGACAACTATAGCAATCAGCCCCAGCATTTT
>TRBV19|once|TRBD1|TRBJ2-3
CASKDQGVTDTQYF
TGTGCCAGTAAGGACCAGGGGGTGACAGATACGCAGTATTTT
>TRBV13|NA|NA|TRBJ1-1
CASALGDTEAFF
TGTGCCAGCGCGCTCGGGGACACTGAAGCTTTCTTT
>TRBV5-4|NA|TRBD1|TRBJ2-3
CASSLGQGSTDTQYF
TGTGCCAGCAGCTTGGGACAGGGGAGCACAGATACGCAGTATTTT
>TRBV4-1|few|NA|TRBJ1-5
CASSLRPLGQPAYQPQHF
TGCGCCAGCAGCCTCCGTCCATTGGGGCAGCCGGCTTATCAGCCCCAGCATTTT
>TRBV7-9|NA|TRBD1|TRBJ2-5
CASSLTGTGGQETQYF
TGTGCCAGCAGCTTGACCGGGACAGGGGGTCAAGAGACCCAGTACTTC
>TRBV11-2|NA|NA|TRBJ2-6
CASSFSASGANVLTF
TGTGCCAGCAGCTTCAGTGCCTCTGGGGCCAACGTCCTGACTTTC
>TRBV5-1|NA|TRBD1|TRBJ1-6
CASSYGTANSPLHF
TGCGCCAGCAGCTACGGGACAGCAAATTCACCCCTCCACTTT
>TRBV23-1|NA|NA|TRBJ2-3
CASSHRDSTDTQYF
TGCGCCAGCAGTCATCGGGATAGCACAGATACGCAGTATTTT
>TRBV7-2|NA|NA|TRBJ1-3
CASPQGNTIYF
TGTGCCAGCCCCCAGGGAAACACCATATATTTT
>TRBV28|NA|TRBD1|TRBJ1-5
CASSPILGTGNQPQHF
TGTGCCAGCAGTCCTATTTTAGGGACAGGGAATCAGCCCCAGCATTTT
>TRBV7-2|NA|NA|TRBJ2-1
CASSLSRDNEQFF
TGTGCCAGCAGCTTATCCAGGGATAATGAGCAGTTCTTC
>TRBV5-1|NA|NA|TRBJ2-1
CASRVSTAPLGDEQFF
TGCGCCAGCAGAGTATCTACAGCCCCTCTCGGCGATGAGCAGTTCTTC
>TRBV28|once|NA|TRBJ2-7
CASSLPPRTSEQYF
TGTGCCAGCAGTTTACCCCCCCGTACAAGCGAGCAGTACTTC
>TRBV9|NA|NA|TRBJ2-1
CASSVGDKGSGQFF
TGTGCCAGCAGCGTAGGGGATAAGGGGTCCGGGCAGTTCTTC
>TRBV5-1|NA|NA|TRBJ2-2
CASSLQAVSGELFF
TGCGCCAGCAGTCTTCAGGCCGTTTCCGGGGAGCTGTTTTTT
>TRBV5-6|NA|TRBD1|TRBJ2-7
CASSLIQTGDTSSYEQYF
TGTGCCAGCAGCTTGATCCAGACAGGGGACACGAGCTCCTACGAGCAGTACTTC